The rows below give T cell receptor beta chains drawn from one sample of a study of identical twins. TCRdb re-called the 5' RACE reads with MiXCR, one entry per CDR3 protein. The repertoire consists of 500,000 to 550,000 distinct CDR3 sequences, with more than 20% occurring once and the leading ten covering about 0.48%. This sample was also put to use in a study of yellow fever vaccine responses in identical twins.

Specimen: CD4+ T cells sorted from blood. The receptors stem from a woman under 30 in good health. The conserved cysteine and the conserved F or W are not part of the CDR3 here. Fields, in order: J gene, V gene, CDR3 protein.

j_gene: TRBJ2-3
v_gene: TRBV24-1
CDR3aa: ATSDLGAGTSTDTQY

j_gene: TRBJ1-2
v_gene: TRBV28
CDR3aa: ASSPPWTGRVYGYT

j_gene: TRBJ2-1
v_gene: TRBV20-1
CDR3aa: SARTDNSYNEQF

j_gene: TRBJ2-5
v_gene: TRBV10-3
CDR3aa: AISPGRHTETQY

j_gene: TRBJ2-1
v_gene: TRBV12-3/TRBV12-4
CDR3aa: ASSTAVGEQF

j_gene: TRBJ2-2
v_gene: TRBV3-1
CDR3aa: ASSQGPGELF

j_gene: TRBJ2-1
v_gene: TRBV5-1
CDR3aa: ASSTRGANEQF

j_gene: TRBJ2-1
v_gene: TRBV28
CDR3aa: ASSARDRHYNEQF

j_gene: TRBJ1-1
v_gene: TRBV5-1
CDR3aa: ASSTGTAMNTEAF

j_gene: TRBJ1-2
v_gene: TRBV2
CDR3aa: ASSEAGTGNYGYT

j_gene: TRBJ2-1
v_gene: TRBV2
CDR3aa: ATKRTSGRVDEQF

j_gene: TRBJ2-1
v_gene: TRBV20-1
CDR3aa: SATPGGSVEQF

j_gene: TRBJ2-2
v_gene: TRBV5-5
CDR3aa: ASSLLRTNTGELF

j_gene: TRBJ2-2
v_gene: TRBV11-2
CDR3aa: ASSLQAGAGTGELF

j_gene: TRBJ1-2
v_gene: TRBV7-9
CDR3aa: ASSIFDRGGYT

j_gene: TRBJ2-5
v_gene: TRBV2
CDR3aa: ASNGAGLETQY

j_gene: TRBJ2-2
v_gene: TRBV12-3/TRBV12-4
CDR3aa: ASSIQGTGELF

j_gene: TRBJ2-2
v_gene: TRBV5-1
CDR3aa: ASSTPGTGRNTGELF

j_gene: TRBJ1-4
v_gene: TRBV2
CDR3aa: ASMGVGEKLF

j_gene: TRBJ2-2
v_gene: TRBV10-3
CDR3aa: AISEVYPGELF

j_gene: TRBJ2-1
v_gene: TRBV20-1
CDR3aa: SADQTSGGAGSLPGQF

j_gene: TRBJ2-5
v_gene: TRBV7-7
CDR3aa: ASSSRGGGETQY

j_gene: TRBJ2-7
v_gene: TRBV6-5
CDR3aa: ASSYRGEGSYEQY

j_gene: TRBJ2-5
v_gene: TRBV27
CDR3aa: ASSTAGTILQETQY

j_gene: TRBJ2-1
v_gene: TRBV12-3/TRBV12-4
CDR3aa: ASRGTGLGVTYNEQF

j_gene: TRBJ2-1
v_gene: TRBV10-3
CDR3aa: ATDRGLSYNEQF

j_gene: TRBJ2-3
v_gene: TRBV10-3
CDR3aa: AIRTGTGSTDTQY

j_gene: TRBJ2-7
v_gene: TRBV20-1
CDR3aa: SAPIGGRGPYEQY

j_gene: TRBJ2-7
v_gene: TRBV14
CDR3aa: ASSQDMSGDYEQY

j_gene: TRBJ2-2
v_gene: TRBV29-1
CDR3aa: SAQKTGELF

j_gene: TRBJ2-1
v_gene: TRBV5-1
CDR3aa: ASSPNAGGSYNEQF

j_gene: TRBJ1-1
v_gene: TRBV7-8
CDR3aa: ASSSHLWTVYTEAF